This T cell receptor (beta chain) was documented in a study of identical twins. Points from the study as a whole: Low generation probability was overrepresented in out-of-frame alpha sequences shared by twins.

Trimming removed 7 bases at V and 5 bases at J, with 11 bases between. The CDR3 spans 11 residues. Germline values: CDR1 SQVTM, CDR2 ANQGSEA. Template switching (which added a universal primer site) was used, and cDNA carried unique molecular identifiers. TCRdb itself ran the 5' RACE reads through MiXCR, one entry per CDR3 protein. There are some 730,000 distinct CDR3 sequences in the sample; about 18% occur only once, and 10% to 15% lies in the top ten. This clonotype was found a few times. What it binds is unknown. This sample also appeared in a second study, on T cells expressing NK-cell markers. That publication notes: Among eight sequenced donors, seven carried HCMV seropositivity while one was seronegative. Whether expanded NKG2C+ T cell clones were HCMV-specific remained unclear.

The TCR was taken from a woman younger than 30 in good health. The rearrangement joins TRBV29-1 to TRBJ1-2; D remains ambiguous. The sequencing sample was made of PBMCs. DNA of the CDR3: TGCAGCGCGGGTAGTGCTTATGGCTACACCTTC. Translation: CSAGSAYGYTF.